Listed below are T cell receptor beta chains from one sample, sequenced in a study of blood T cells in healthy people across ages. TCRdb called the 5' RACE reads again in MiXCR, with one record for every CDR3 protein. The data show approximately 600,000 distinct CDR3 sequences, roughly 58% seen once. Sequenced material: blood. All receptors derive from a man in his 60s in good health. Both conserved end residues are part of each CDR3. Each record gives: clone size, D gene, J gene, V gene, CDR3 protein, CDR3 DNA. A D gene is named only where the DNA matches it firmly. Size is omitted from some rows. Given values are once, few, many or a class for expanded clones.

few	TRBD2	TRBJ2-1	TRBV29-1	CSAGTSGGINEQFF	TGCAGCGCCGGGACTAGCGGGGGAATAAATGAGCAGTTCTTC
.	.	TRBJ1-2	TRBV18	CVSSLDSNYGYTF	TGTGTCAGCTCACTGGACAGTAACTATGGCTACACCTTC
.	.	TRBJ1-5	TRBV4-1	CASSQGVQGGGQPQHF	TGCGCCAGCAGCCAAGGGGTCCAGGGAGGGGGTCAGCCCCAGCATTTT
.	TRBD1	TRBJ1-5	TRBV12-3/TRBV12-4	CASSEIQGNQPQHF	TGTGCCAGCAGTGAGATACAGGGGAATCAGCCCCAGCATTTT
.	.	TRBJ2-7	TRBV20-1	CSAAGTSYEQYF	TGCAGTGCTGCCGGGACTTCCTACGAGCAGTACTTC
.	.	TRBJ2-1	TRBV6-6	CASSFTSSGYNEQFF	TGTGCCAGCAGTTTCACTAGTAGCGGCTACAATGAGCAGTTCTTC
.	.	TRBJ1-6	TRBV10-3	CAISTPQGGPDNSPLHF	TGTGCCATCAGCACCCCACAGGGCGGGCCTGATAATTCACCCCTCCACTTT
.	.	TRBJ2-1	TRBV20-1	CSARGAAGAGNEQFF	TGCAGTGCTAGGGGGGCCGCGGGGGCGGGAAATGAGCAGTTCTTC
.	TRBD2	TRBJ2-3	TRBV24-1	CATRGTSGYTDTQYF	TGTGCCACCAGGGGGACTAGCGGGTACACAGATACGCAGTATTTT
.	TRBD2	TRBJ2-1	TRBV11-1	CASSPGGANQYNEQFF	TGTGCCAGCAGCCCCGGGGGGGCGAATCAATACAATGAGCAGTTCTTC
.	TRBD1	TRBJ1-5	TRBV5-8	CASSWTGVSNQPQHF	TGTGCCAGCAGCTGGACAGGGGTTAGCAATCAGCCCCAGCATTTT
few	.	TRBJ1-1	TRBV4-2	CASSQETGLNTEAFF	TGTGCCAGCAGCCAAGAGACAGGTTTGAACACTGAAGCTTTCTTT
few	.	TRBJ2-5	TRBV6-6	CASSDGGSQETQYF	TGTGCCAGCAGTGACGGGGGTAGCCAAGAGACCCAGTACTTC
few	.	TRBJ1-2	TRBV12-3/TRBV12-4	CASSYQENYGYTF	TGTGCCAGCAGTTATCAGGAAAACTATGGCTACACCTTC
few	.	TRBJ2-7	TRBV28	CASSLGSTTSYEQYF	TGTGCCAGCAGTTTAGGTAGTACCACCTCCTACGAGCAGTACTTC
few	.	TRBJ2-5	TRBV12-3/TRBV12-4	CASNPAHVETQYF	TGTGCCAGCAACCCGGCCCACGTAGAGACCCAGTACTTC
.	.	TRBJ1-3	TRBV10-3	CAISGERDTGNTIYF	TGTGCCATCAGCGGGGAACGGGATACTGGAAACACCATATATTTT
.	TRBD1	TRBJ1-2	TRBV3-1	CASSRRRDRALFTF	TGTGCCAGCAGCCGCCGCCGGGACAGAGCCCTTTTCACCTTC
few	TRBD1	TRBJ2-7	TRBV5-6	CASSPYGQGAYEQYF	TGTGCCAGCAGCCCTTATGGACAGGGGGCGTACGAGCAGTACTTC
few	.	TRBJ2-3	TRBV11-2	CASRAGADTQYF	TGTGCCAGCAGGGCGGGGGCGGATACGCAGTATTTT
few	.	TRBJ1-2	TRBV27	CASSLYGADYGYTF	TGTGCCAGCAGTTTATATGGCGCCGACTATGGCTACACCTTC
few	.	TRBJ2-7	TRBV4-2	CASSQQGGGTYEQYF	TGTGCCAGCAGCCAACAGGGGGGTGGGACCTACGAGCAGTACTTC
.	.	TRBJ1-2	TRBV5-1	CASSTDIHGYTF	TGCGCCAGCAGCACGGACATTCATGGCTACACCTTC
.	.	TRBJ2-7	TRBV6-1	CASSQQGFVSGQYF	TGTGCCAGCAGTCAACAGGGCTTCGTAAGTGGTCAGTACTTC
.	TRBD2	TRBJ2-1	TRBV4-2	CASSQELAGGYNEQFF	TGCGCCAGCAGCCAAGAACTAGCGGGGGGATACAATGAGCAGTTCTTC
few	.	TRBJ1-4	TRBV12-3/TRBV12-4	CASSLSGGSNEKLFF	TGTGCCAGCAGTTTATCGGGGGGTTCCAATGAAAAACTGTTTTTT
.	.	TRBJ2-7	TRBV5-6	CASRIDGLGYEQYF	TGTGCCAGCAGAATCGACGGACTTGGCTACGAGCAGTACTTC
.	TRBD1	TRBJ1-5	TRBV4-2	CASSQDYGRTGGAWGQPQHF	TGTGCCAGCAGCCAAGATTACGGGAGGACAGGGGGCGCATGGGGTCAGCCCCAGCATTTT
.	.	TRBJ1-2	TRBV7-9	CASSLDVLYYGYTF	TGTGCCAGCAGCCTGGACGTCCTTTACTATGGCTACACCTTC
.	.	TRBJ1-2	TRBV7-9	CASSAGVTNYGYTF	TGTGCCAGCAGCGCAGGGGTTACCAACTATGGCTACACCTTC
.	.	TRBJ2-1	TRBV3-1	CASSHLGPGNEQFF	TGTGCCAGCAGCCATCTCGGGCCTGGGAATGAGCAGTTCTTC
.	.	TRBJ2-1	TRBV3-1	CASSQDLVTYNEQFF	TGTGCCAGCAGCCAAGATCTTGTGACCTACAATGAGCAGTTCTTC
.	TRBD1	TRBJ1-1	TRBV20-1	CSAHRTGETEAFF	TGCAGTGCTCATAGGACAGGGGAGACTGAAGCTTTCTTT
few	.	TRBJ2-5	TRBV29-1	CSVKGSSETQYF	TGCAGCGTAAAGGGGAGTTCGGAGACCCAGTACTTC
.	.	TRBJ1-5	TRBV18	CASSPNGNQPQHF	TGTGCCAGCTCCCCGAATGGCAATCAGCCCCAGCATTTT
.	TRBD2	TRBJ2-1	TRBV29-1	CSVEVSGSSYNEQFF	TGCAGCGTTGAAGTGAGCGGGAGCTCCTACAATGAGCAGTTCTTC
.	.	TRBJ1-2	TRBV14	CASSQVRGGKIYGYTF	TGTGCCAGCAGCCAAGTCCGGGGGGGGAAAATCTATGGCTACACCTTC
.	.	TRBJ2-1	TRBV5-1	CASSFGPLANEQFF	TGCGCCAGCAGCTTCGGCCCCTTGGCCAATGAGCAGTTCTTC
.	TRBD2	TRBJ2-3	TRBV20-1	CSARDWSGGAFSTDTQYF	TGCAGTGCTAGAGATTGGAGCGGGGGGGCCTTTAGCACAGATACGCAGTATTTT
.	TRBD1	TRBJ2-5	TRBV12-3/TRBV12-4	CASSLTGNPSWEQYF	TGTGCCAGCAGCTTGACAGGGAACCCATCGTGGGAGCAGTACTTC
.	TRBD2	TRBJ2-7	TRBV20-1	CSARDAGSGSGYEQYF	TGCAGTGCTAGAGATGCGGGAAGCGGGAGTGGCTACGAGCAGTACTTC
.	.	TRBJ1-5	TRBV20-1	CSARDGMDQPQHF	TGCAGTGCTAGAGATGGGATGGATCAGCCCCAGCATTTT
few	TRBD2	TRBJ2-5	TRBV25-1	CASSDSSGGVETQYF	TGTGCCAGCAGTGATTCCAGCGGGGGGGTGGAGACCCAGTACTTC
few	.	TRBJ2-6	TRBV20-1	CSALEGVGANVLTF	TGCAGTGCCTTGGAAGGGGTTGGGGCCAACGTCCTGACTTTC
.	.	TRBJ2-5	TRBV6-6	CASSWGRSTTQETQYF	TGTGCCAGCAGTTGGGGGCGGTCGACAACACAAGAGACCCAGTACTTC
.	.	TRBJ1-2	TRBV4-1	CASSQGSLGYTF	TGCGCCAGCAGCCAAGGGTCGCTCGGCTACACCTTC
.	TRBD2	TRBJ2-5	TRBV7-2	CASRRPAAGGPNEQYF	TGTGCCAGCAGAAGGCCTGCAGCGGGAGGGCCAAATGAGCAGTACTTC
.	.	TRBJ2-7	TRBV5-1	CASSLEQGGYEQYF	TGCGCCAGCAGCTTGGAGCAGGGCGGGTACGAGCAGTACTTC
.	TRBD1	TRBJ2-7	TRBV3-1	CASSPGWDRGSYEQYF	TGTGCCAGCAGCCCAGGATGGGACAGGGGCTCCTACGAGCAGTACTTC
.	TRBD1	TRBJ2-3	TRBV20-1	CSARIDRGLDTQYF	TGCAGTGCTAGAATTGACAGGGGGCTAGATACGCAGTATTTT
.	.	TRBJ2-5	TRBV3-1	CASSVWDKETQYF	TGTGCCAGCAGCGTATGGGACAAAGAGACCCAGTACTTC
.	.	TRBJ2-3	TRBV12-3/TRBV12-4	CASRTMGTQYF	TGTGCCAGCAGGACGATGGGTACGCAGTATTTT